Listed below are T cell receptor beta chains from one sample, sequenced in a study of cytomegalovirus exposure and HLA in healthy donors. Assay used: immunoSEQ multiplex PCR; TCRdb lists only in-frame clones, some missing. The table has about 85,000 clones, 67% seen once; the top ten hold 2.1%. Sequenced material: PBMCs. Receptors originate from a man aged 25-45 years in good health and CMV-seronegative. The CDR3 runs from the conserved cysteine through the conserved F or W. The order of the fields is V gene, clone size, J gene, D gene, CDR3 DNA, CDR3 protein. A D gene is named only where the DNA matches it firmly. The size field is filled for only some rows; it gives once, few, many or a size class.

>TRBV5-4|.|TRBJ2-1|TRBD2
TGTGCCAGCCAACCGGGACTAGCGGAGAGAATCTCCTACAATGAGCAGTTCTTC
CASQPGLAERISYNEQFF
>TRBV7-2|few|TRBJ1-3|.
TGTGCCAGCAGCCAAGGGGGAGCTGGAAACACCATATATTTT
CASSQGGAGNTIYF
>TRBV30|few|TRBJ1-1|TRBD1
TGTGCCTGGGGGGGACAGGGGCATACTGAAGCTTTCTTT
CAWGGQGHTEAFF
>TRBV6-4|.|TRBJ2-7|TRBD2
TGTGCCAGCAGTCCGGGACTATCTTCCCACGAGCAGTACTTC
CASSPGLSSHEQYF
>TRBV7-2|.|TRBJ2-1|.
TGTGCCAGCAGCTTAGCTCATGGCGGGTCCTACAATGAGCAGTTCTTC
CASSLAHGGSYNEQFF
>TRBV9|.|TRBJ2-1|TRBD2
TGCGCCAGCAGCGTAGGACTAGCGGGGGTATACAATGAGCAGTTCTTC
CASSVGLAGVYNEQFF
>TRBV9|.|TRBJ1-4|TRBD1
TGTGCCAGCAGCGGAGGGGACAGAAAACTGTTTTTT
CASSGGDRKLFF
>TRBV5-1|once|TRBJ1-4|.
TGCGCCAGCAGCTTGGAGAGAGTTACTAATGAAAAACTGTTTTTT
CASSLERVTNEKLFF
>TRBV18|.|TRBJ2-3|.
TGTGCCAGCTCACCACTAGCGCAACCAATGGGGAGCACAGATACGCAGTATTTT
CASSPLAQPMGSTDTQYF
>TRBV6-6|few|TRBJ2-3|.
TGTGCCAGCTGGGAGCGGACTCACACAGATACGCAGTATTTT
CASWERTHTDTQYF
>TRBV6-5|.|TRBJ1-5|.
TGTGCCAGCAGTAAGACGGCGGATAGCAATCAGCCCCAGCATTTT
CASSKTADSNQPQHF
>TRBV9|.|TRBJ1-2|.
TGTGCCAGTCCGAGTTCGTCTCGGGAGGACTATGGCTACACCTTC
CASPSSSREDYGYTF
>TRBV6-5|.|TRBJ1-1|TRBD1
TGTGCCAGCAGTTCACAGGGGGCTAGGACTGAAGCTTTCTTT
CASSSQGARTEAFF
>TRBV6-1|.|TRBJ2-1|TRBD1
TGTGCCAGCAGTGGACCCGGGACAGGGGCCCGGGAGCAGTTCTTC
CASSGPGTGAREQFF
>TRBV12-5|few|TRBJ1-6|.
TGTGCTAGTGGTTTGTCGACGGTTATGGGGGGACCCCTCCACTTT
CASGLSTVMGGPLHF
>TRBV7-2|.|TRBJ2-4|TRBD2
TGTGCCAGCAGTTTCGGGACTAGCGGAAATCTGGGCATTCAGTACTTC
CASSFGTSGNLGIQYF
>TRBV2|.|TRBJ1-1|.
TGTGCCAGCAGTGCCAGGCCGAACACTGAAGCTTTCTTT
CASSARPNTEAFF
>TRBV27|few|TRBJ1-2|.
TGTGCCAGCAGTCCCTCCGACAGAGACTATGGCTACACCTTC
CASSPSDRDYGYTF
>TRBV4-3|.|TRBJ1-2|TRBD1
TGCGCCAGCAGCCAAATACGGGACAGTCCTAACTATGGCTACACCTTC
CASSQIRDSPNYGYTF
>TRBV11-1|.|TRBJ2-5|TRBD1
TGTGCCAGCAGCTTAATGAGGACAGGTTCAGGAGAGACCCAGTACTTC
CASSLMRTGSGETQYF
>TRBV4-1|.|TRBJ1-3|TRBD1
TGCGCCAGCAGCCATATGGGGACAGACCCTGGAAACACCATATATTTT
CASSHMGTDPGNTIYF
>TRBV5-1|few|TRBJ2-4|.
TGCGCCAGCAGCTTGGAGACAGGTGGGGACATTCAGTACTTC
CASSLETGGDIQYF
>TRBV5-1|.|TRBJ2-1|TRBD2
TGCGCCAGCAGCCAACAAGAAAGCGGGAGTTCGGAGCAGTTCTTC
CASSQQESGSSEQFF
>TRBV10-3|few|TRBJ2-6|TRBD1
TGTGCCATCAGTGCCGAGACAGGGACCACCGCTGGGGCCAACGTCCTGACTTTC
CAISAETGTTAGANVLTF
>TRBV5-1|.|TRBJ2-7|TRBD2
TGCGCCAGCAGCCGCGCGGGGCTAGCGGGAGTCCACGAGCAGTACTTC
CASSRAGLAGVHEQYF
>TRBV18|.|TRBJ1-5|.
TGTGCCAGCTCATCGGGGGGTCTTTATAGCAATCAGCCCCAGCATTTT
CASSSGGLYSNQPQHF
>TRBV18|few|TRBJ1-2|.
TGTGCCAGCTCACCAGAAGGACAAGTTTATGGCTACACCTTC
CASSPEGQVYGYTF
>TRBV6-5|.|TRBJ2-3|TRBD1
TGTGCCAGCAGCCGGACAGGGGTCACAGATACGCAGTATTTT
CASSRTGVTDTQYF
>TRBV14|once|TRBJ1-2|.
TGTGCCAGCAGCCAGGCAGGGGAGTACTATGGCTACACCTTC
CASSQAGEYYGYTF
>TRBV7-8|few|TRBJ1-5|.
TGTGCCAGCAGCCTGCTGCAGGGAAATCAGCCCCAGCATTTT
CASSLLQGNQPQHF
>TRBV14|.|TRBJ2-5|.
TGTGCCAGCAGCCCTACGGTAGTTCAAGAGACCCAGTACTTC
CASSPTVVQETQYF
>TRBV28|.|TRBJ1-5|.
TGTGCCAGCAGTTTACCGCCGCTGGGGGGGGCGGTCAATCAGCCCCAGCATTTT
CASSLPPLGGAVNQPQHF
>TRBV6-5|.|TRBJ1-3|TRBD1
TGTGCCAGCAGAATGGACAGGGGGCCGGGAAACACCATATATTTT
CASRMDRGPGNTIYF